This T cell receptor beta chain was recorded in a study of cytomegalovirus exposure and HLA in healthy donors. General study results and limits: Most TCR beta V segments were productive about 87% or about 30% of the time in an earlier analysis.

The junction had 6 bases not matched to a gene; V was cut back by 3 bases and J by 4 bases. Looked up from germline, CDR1 is SGDLS and CDR2 is YYNGEE. This CDR3 contains 15 residues. In the PCR, 60 Vbeta and 13 Jbeta primers were used. The repertoire was sequenced with immunoSEQ multiplex PCR; TCRdb's copy has only in-frame clones and lacks some. The data show around 160,000 clones, around 68% seen once. In the case of this clone: The antigen is not known.

This receptor was obtained from a woman aged 40 to 50 in good health and CMV-seropositive. J is TRBJ2-3 and V is TRBV9, with 9 bases fitting TRBD1. The sample taken for sequencing was PBMCs. The CDR3 here is CASSAGQGFSDTQYF. The CDR3 bases are TGTGCCAGCAGCGCCGGACAGGGGTTTTCAGATACGCAGTATTTT.